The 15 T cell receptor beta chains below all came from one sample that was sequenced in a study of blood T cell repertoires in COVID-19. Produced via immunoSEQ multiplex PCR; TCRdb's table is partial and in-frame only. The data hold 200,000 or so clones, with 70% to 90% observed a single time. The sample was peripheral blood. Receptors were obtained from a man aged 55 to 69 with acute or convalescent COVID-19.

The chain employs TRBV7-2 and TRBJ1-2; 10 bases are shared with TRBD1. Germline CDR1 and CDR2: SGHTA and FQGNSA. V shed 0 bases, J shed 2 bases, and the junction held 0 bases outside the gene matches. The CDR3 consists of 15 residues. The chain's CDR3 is CASSLATGGNYGYTF. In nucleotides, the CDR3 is TGTGCCAGCAGCTTAGCGACAGGGGGCAACTATGGCTACACCTTC. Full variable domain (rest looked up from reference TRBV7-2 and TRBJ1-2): GAGVSQSPSNKVTEKGKDVELRCDPISGHTALYWYRQSLGQGLEFLIYFQGNSAPDKSGLPSDRFSAERTGGSVSTLTIQRTQQEDSAVYLCASSLATGGNYGYTFGSGTRLTVV.

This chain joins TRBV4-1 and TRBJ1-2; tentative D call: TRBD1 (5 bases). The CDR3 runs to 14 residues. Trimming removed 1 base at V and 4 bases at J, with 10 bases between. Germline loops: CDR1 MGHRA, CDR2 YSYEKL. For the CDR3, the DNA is TGCGCCAGCAGCCAAGTTTCTCAGGGCTATGGCTACACCTTC. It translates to CASSQVSQGYGYTF.

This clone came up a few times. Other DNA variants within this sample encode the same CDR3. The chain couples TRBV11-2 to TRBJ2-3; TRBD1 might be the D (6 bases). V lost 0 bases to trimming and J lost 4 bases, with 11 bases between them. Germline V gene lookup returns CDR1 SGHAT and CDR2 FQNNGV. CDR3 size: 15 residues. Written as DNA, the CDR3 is TGTGCCAGCAGCTTAGAGGGGGCAGGCGCAGATACGCAGTATTTT. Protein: CASSLEGAGADTQYF. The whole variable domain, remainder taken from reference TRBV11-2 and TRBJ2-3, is EAGVAQSPRYKIIEKRQSVAFWCNPISGHATLYWYQQILGQGPKLLIQFQNNGVVDDSQLPKDRFSAERLKGVDSTLKIQPAKLEDSAVYLCASSLEGAGADTQYFGPGTRLTVL.

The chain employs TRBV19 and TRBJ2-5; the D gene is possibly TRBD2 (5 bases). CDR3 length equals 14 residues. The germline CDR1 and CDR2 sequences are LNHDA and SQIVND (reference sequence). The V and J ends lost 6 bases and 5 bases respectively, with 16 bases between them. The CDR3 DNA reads TGTGCCAGTAGCCCACCCGGGATATCTGAGACCCAGTACTTC. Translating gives CASSPPGISETQYF.

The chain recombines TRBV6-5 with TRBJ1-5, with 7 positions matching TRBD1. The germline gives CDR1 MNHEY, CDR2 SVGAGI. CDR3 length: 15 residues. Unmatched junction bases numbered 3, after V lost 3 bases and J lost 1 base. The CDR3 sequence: CASSYGRGSNQPQHF. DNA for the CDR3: TGTGCCAGCAGTTATGGCAGGGGGAGCAATCAGCCCCAGCATTTT.

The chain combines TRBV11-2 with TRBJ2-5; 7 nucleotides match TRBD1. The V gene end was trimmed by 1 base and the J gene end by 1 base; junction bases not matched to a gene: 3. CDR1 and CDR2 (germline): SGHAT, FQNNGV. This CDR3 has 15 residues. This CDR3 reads CASSLVTGTQETQYF. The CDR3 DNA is TGTGCCAGCAGCTTAGTGACAGGGACCCAAGAGACCCAGTACTTC.

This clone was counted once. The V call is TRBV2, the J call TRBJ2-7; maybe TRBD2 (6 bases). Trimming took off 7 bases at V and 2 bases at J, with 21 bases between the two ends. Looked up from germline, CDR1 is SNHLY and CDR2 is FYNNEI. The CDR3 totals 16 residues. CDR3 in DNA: TGTGCCAGCAACCTCAAGGGAGGAACCCCCACCTACGAGCAGTACTTC. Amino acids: CASNLKGGTPTYEQYF.

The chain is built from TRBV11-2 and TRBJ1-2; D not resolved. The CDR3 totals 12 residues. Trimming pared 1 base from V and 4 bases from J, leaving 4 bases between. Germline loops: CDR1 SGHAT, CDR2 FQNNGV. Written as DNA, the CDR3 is TGTGCCAGCAGCTTAGGCGTCTATGGCTACACCTTC. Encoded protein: CASSLGVYGYTF.

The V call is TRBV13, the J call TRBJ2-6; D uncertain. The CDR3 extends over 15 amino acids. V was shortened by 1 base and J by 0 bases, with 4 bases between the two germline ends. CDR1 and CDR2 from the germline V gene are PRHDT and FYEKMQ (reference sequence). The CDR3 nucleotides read TGTGCCAGCAGCTTAGCTAGCTCTGGGGCCAACGTCCTGACTTTC. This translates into CASSLASSGANVLTF.

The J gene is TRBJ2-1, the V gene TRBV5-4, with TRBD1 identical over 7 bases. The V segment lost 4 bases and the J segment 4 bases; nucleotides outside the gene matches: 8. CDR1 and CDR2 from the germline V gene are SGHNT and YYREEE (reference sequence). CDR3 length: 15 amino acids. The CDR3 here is CASSHGTDRYNEQFF. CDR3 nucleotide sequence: TGTGCCAGCAGCCACGGGACAGACCGATACAATGAGCAGTTCTTC.

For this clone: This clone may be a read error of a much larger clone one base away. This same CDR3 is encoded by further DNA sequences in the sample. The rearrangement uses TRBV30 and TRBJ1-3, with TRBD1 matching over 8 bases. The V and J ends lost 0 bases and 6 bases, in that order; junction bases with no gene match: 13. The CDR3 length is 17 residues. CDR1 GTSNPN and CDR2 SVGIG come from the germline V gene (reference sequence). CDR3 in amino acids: CAWSVRGFGQGVNTIYF. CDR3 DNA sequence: TGTGCCTGGAGTGTACGCGGATTCGGACAGGGCGTAAACACCATATATTTT. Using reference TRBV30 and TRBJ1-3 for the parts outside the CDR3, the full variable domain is SQTIHQWPATLVQPVGSPLSLECTVEGTSNPNLYWYRQAAGRGLQLLFYSVGIGQISSEVPQNLSASRPQDRQFILSSKKLLLSDSGFYLCAWSVRGFGQGVNTIYFGEGSWLTVV.

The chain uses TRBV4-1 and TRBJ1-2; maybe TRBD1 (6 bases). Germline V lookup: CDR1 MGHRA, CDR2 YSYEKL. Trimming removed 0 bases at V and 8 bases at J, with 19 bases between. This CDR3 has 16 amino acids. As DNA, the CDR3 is TGCGCCAGCAGCCAAGATGGTTACAGGGTAATTTCGGGCTACACCTTC. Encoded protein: CASSQDGYRVISGYTF.

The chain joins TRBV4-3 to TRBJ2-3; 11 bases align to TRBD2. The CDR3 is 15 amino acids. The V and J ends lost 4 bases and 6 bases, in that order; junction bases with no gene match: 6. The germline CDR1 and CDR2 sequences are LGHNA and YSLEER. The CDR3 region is CASSLSGGALDTQYF. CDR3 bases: TGCGCCAGCAGCCTTAGCGGGGGGGCTTTGGATACGCAGTATTTT.

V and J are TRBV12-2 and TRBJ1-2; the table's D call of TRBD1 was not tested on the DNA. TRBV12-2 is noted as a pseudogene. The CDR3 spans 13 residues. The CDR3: CASRFDSNYGYTF. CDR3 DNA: TGTGCAAGTCGCTTCGACAGCAACTATGGCTACACCTTC.

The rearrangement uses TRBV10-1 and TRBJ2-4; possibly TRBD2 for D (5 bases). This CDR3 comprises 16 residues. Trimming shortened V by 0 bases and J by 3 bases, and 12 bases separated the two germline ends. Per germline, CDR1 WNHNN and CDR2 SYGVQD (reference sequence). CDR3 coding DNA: TGCGCCAGCAGTGAGTCTTTCCTTCGGGGCAAAAACATTCAGTACTTC. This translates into CASSESFLRGKNIQYF.